The 12 T cell receptor beta chains below were found in one sample sequenced in a study of T cell responses to AZD1222 COVID-19 vaccine. The method was immunoSEQ multiplex PCR; TCRdb's version includes in-frame clones alone and lacks a portion of them. The data show approximately 110,000 clones, approximately 86% seen once. Sequencing used peripheral blood, obtained on day 0 of AZD1222 vaccination. The receptor source for this set is an adult in good health.

The chain joins TRBV7-2 to TRBJ2-2; the match to TRBD2 covers 11 bases. CDR3 length: 16 residues. Unmatched junction bases numbered 8, after V lost 5 bases and J lost 6 bases. Germline V gene lookup returns CDR1 SGHTA and CDR2 FQGNSA. In DNA form, the CDR3 reads TGTGCCAGCAGCCCAAGGACTAGCGGGCCGGCCGGGGAGCTGTTTTTT. Its translation: CASSPRTSGPAGELFF.

The V call is TRBV9, the J call TRBJ2-7; 10 nucleotides agree with TRBD2. With V trimmed by 4 bases and J by 5 bases, 6 bases remained unmatched. The CDR3 is 14 residues long. CDR1 is SGDLS and CDR2 is YYNGEE in the germline V gene. CDR3 loop: CASSTTSGKDEQYF. CDR3 nucleotide sequence: TGTGCCAGCAGCACCACTAGCGGGAAGGACGAGCAGTACTTC.

This chain uses TRBV3-1 (or the pseudogene TRBV3-2) with TRBJ2-3, with D hard to call. With 4 bases removed from V and 4 bases from J, the gap between germline ends came to 12 bases. The germline CDR1 and CDR2 sequences are LGHDT and YNNKEL (reference sequence). The CDR3 is 14 residues long. The CDR3 reads CASSRVHYADTQYF. CDR3 DNA: TGTGCCAGCAGCCGAGTGCACTATGCAGATACGCAGTATTTT.

The table lists this clone with a count of one. V and J are TRBV28 and TRBJ2-7, with 7 bases fitting TRBD1. In germline, CDR1 is MDHEN, CDR2 SYDVKM. The CDR3 length is 15 residues. Germline trimming cut 2 bases from V and 1 base from J; bases unmatched to any gene: 5. CDR3 region: CASSLATGPSYEQYF. The DNA of the CDR3 is TGTGCCAGCAGTTTAGCGACAGGGCCTTCCTACGAGCAGTACTTC.

V usage is TRBV19 and J usage is TRBJ1-2, with D tentatively TRBD1 (6 bases). Trimming pared 1 base from V and 10 bases from J, leaving 13 bases between. The CDR3 is 13 residues long. Per germline, CDR1 LNHDA and CDR2 SQIVND (reference sequence). CDR3 region: CASSIAPDRDYTF. CDR3 in DNA: TGTGCCAGTAGTATAGCTCCGGACAGAGACTACACCTTC. Full variable domain (remainder filled in from reference TRBV19 and TRBJ1-2): DGGITQSPKYLFRKEGQNVTLSCEQNLNHDAMYWYRQDPGQGLRLIYYSQIVNDFQKGDIAEGYSVSREKKESFPLTVTSAQKNPTAFYLCASSIAPDRDYTFGSGTRLTVV.

The table lists this clone with a few counts. This chain connects TRBV29-1 to TRBJ2-7; D uncertain. V was cut by 3 bases and J by 3 bases, with 9 bases left in between. CDR1 and CDR2 from the germline V gene are SQVTM and ANQGSEA. CDR3 size: 12 residues. CDR3 sequence: CSVEKPNYEQYF. The CDR3 nucleotides are TGCAGCGTTGAGAAACCAAACTACGAGCAGTACTTC.

The chain combines TRBV2 with TRBJ2-3; 7 bases align to TRBD2. The V segment lost 6 bases and the J segment 6 bases; nucleotides outside the gene matches: 6. CDR3 size: 13 residues. Germline CDR1 is SNHLY and CDR2 is FYNNEI. The CDR3 DNA sequence: TGTGCCAGCAGCACCAGACTAGCTGATACGCAGTATTTT. Translating it yields CASSTRLADTQYF. Full variable domain (remainder filled in from reference TRBV2 and TRBJ2-3): EPEVTQTPSHQVTQMGQEVILRCVPISNHLYFYWYRQILGQKVEFLVSFYNNEISEKSEIFDDQFSVERPDGSNFTLKIRSTKLEDSAMYFCASSTRLADTQYFGPGTRLTVL.

V gene TRBV4-2 combines with J gene TRBJ1-3; D may be TRBD1 (5 bases). Germline CDR1 LGHNA, CDR2 YNFKEQ. The CDR3 consists of 16 residues. The V end lost 0 bases, the J end lost 0 bases, and 9 bases lay between the germline ends. Here the CDR3 reads CASSQEGLSSGNTIYF. CDR3 DNA sequence: TGTGCCAGCAGCCAAGAGGGGCTGAGCTCTGGAAACACCATATATTTT.

The chain couples TRBV10-3 to TRBJ1-3; D not resolved. CDR1 ENHRY and CDR2 SYGVKD come from the germline V gene. CDR3 length equals 14 residues. Trimming took off 3 bases at V and 3 bases at J, with 9 bases between the two ends. CDR3 nucleotides: TGTGCCATCAGTGATGAACTGTTTGGAAACACCATATATTTT. Protein: CAISDELFGNTIYF.

In its sample, this clone was seen once. The rearrangement joins TRBV7-2 to TRBJ2-7; D remains ambiguous. Germline values: CDR1 SGHTA, CDR2 FQGNSA. Trimming pared 2 bases from V and 3 bases from J, leaving 8 bases between. This CDR3 region has 13 residues. CDR3 DNA sequence: TGTGCCAGCAGCTTATCAAGGGACTACGAGCAGTACTTC. It yields the protein CASSLSRDYEQYF.

The genes are TRBV19 and TRBJ1-2, with 9 positions matching TRBD1. The germline V gene encodes CDR1 LNHDA and CDR2 SQIVND (reference sequence). After removal of 9 bases from V and 6 bases from J, the junction contained 5 bases not matched to a gene. The CDR3 covers 12 residues. The CDR3 reads CASSDRGDGYTF. In nucleotides, the CDR3 is TGTGCCAGCTCGGACAGGGGCGATGGCTACACCTTC.

Comment on this clone: The sample carries other DNA sequences with the same CDR3. The rearrangement uses TRBV12-3 or TRBV12-4 and TRBJ2-5; the D is unclear. Deletions cut 3 bases from V and 4 bases from J, with 3 bases between. CDR3 length equals 11 residues. The CDR3 protein is CASSLGETQYF. Written as DNA, the CDR3 is TGTGCCAGCAGTTTGGGAGAGACCCAGTACTTC.